This T cell receptor (beta chain) was captured in a study of T-cell memory formation after mild COVID-19. Germline CDR1 is SGHRS and CDR2 is YFSETQ. This CDR3 region has 14 residues. Trimming removed 5 bases at V and 5 bases at J, with 13 bases between. Via MiXCR, TCRdb re-called the 5' RACE reads, giving one row per CDR3 protein. The repertoire holds approximately 400,000 distinct CDR3 sequences, with more than 15% as singletons. About this clonotype itself: Its antigen remains unknown.

Study-level points and caveats: Later expanders leaned CD4+, whereas day 15 to 85 contracting clones were balanced CD4/CD8. CD4+ contracting clones were found mainly in CM and EM, and CD8+ ones in EMRA.

Material: PBMCs or a T cell subset sorted from them (not recorded which). This chain joins TRBV5-1 and TRBJ1-4, with D perhaps matching TRBD1 (5 bases). The source is a man between 18 and 35 years old who had mild COVID-19 (a few samples of this study predate the infection). Cell type and time point are not known. The chain's CDR3 is CASSFKGRNEKLFF. The CDR3 DNA sequence: TGCGCCAGCAGTTTTAAGGGACGGAATGAAAAACTGTTTTTT.